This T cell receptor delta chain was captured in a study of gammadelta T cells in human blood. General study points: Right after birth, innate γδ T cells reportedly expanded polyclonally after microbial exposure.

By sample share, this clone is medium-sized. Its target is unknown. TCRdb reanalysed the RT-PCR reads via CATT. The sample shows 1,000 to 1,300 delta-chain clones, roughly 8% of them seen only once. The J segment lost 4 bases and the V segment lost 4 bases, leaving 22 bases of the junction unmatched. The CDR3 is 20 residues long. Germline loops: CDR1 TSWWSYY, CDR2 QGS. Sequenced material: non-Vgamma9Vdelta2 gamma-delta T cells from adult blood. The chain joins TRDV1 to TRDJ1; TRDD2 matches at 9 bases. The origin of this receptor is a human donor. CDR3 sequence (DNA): TGTGCTCTTGGGGCCGGCCTTCCTACGGGGGGACGCGGATACCTCGATAAACTCATCTTT. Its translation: CALGAGLPTGGRGYLDKLIF.